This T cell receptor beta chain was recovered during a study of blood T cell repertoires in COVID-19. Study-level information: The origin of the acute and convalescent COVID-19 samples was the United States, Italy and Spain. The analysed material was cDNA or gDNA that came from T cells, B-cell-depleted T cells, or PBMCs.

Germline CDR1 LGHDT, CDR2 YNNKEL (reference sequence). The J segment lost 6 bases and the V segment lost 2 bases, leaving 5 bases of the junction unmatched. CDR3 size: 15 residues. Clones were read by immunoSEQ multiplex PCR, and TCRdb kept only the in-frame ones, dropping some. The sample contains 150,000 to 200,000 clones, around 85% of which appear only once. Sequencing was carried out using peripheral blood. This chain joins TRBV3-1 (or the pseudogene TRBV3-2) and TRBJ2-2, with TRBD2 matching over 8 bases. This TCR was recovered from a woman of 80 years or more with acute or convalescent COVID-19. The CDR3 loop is CASSQTGGPAGELFF. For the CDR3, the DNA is TGTGCCAGCAGCCAAACGGGGGGGCCGGCCGGGGAGCTGTTTTTT.